Listed below are T cell receptor beta chains from one sample, sequenced in a study of blood T cell repertoires in COVID-19. Sequencing was performed with immunoSEQ multiplex PCR; in TCRdb, only in-frame clones are kept and a portion is missing. The profile shows more than 400,000 clones, 87% of them singletons. The sample comprised PBMCs or T cells enriched from blood (not recorded which). The receptors were sampled from a woman between 18 and 29 years old who had recovered from COVID-19. Each CDR3 is given with its conserved first and last residue. A D gene is named only where the DNA matches it firmly. Size is stated for part of the rows, as once, few or many counts, or as a class when the clone is expanded.

d_gene,abundance,j_gene,v_gene,CDR3nt,CDR3aa
.,.,TRBJ1-2,TRBV6-5,TGTGCCAGCAGTTTGAAGCCGTACTATGGCTACACCTTC,CASSLKPYYGYTF
.,.,TRBJ1-1,TRBV3-1/TRBV3-2,TGTGCCAGCAGCCCCGACAGAAGTCGTCGGGCTTTCTTT,CASSPDRSRRAFF
.,.,TRBJ1-1,TRBV30,TGTGCCTGGTGCAGGGAAACAATGAACACTGAAGCTTTCTTT,CAWCRETMNTEAFF
.,.,TRBJ2-2,TRBV25-1,TGTGCCAGCAGTGAAGTCTTGACCGGGGAGCTGTTTTTT,CASSEVLTGELFF
TRBD1,.,TRBJ1-1,TRBV6-5,TGTGCCAGCAGTTTCCGGACAGGGAACACTGAAGCTTTCTTT,CASSFRTGNTEAFF
TRBD1,.,TRBJ2-1,TRBV7-6,TGTGCCAGCAGCGGGGACAGGGGGGAGGCGCGTTTTGTGGATGAGCAGTTCTTC,CASSGDRGEARFVDEQFF
.,.,TRBJ2-5,TRBV7-9,TGTGCCAGCAGCCCTATCACCAGGACAGACCAAGAGACCCAGTACTTC,CASSPITRTDQETQYF
TRBD1,few,TRBJ1-2,TRBV7-9,TGTGCCAGCAGCTTAGCGGTTATAGAGGGGGCCCAATATGGCTACACCTTC,CASSLAVIEGAQYGYTF
TRBD1,many,TRBJ1-2,TRBV6-1,TGTGCCAGCAGTGAAGTCACGGGACAGGACTATGGCTACACCTTC,CASSEVTGQDYGYTF
.,.,TRBJ2-7,TRBV28,TGTGCCAGCAGGATGACAGGGGAGGGCTACGAGCAGTACTTC,CASRMTGEGYEQYF
TRBD1,.,TRBJ2-4,TRBV5-1,TGCGCCAGCAGTAGATTGGGACAGGGAGAAAACATTCAGTACTTC,CASSRLGQGENIQYF
TRBD2,.,TRBJ2-3,TRBV11-2,TGTGCCAGCAGCCCAGCGGGGGCTGCGACAGATACGCAGTATTTT,CASSPAGAATDTQYF
TRBD1,.,TRBJ1-2,TRBV11-2,TGTGCCAGCAGCTTAGATCGAGAAGGGACAGGGACCGGTGGCTACACCTTC,CASSLDREGTGTGGYTF
.,.,TRBJ1-2,TRBV7-8,TGTGCCAGCAGCTTAGCGGGTGGCGGGGGGCTAGGCTATGGCTACACCTTC,CASSLAGGGGLGYGYTF
.,few,TRBJ2-7,TRBV2,TGTGCCAGCACCCCAGGTATCGACGGCTACGAGCAGTACTTC,CASTPGIDGYEQYF
TRBD2,.,TRBJ2-3,TRBV6-6,TGTGCCAGCACCCCCGATGTAGCGGGGGGCCTTACGCAGTATTTT,CASTPDVAGGLTQYF
.,.,TRBJ2-1,TRBV6-5,TGTGCCAGCCCCCTCTACAATGAGCAGTTCTTC,CASPLYNEQFF
.,.,TRBJ1-6,TRBV5-1,TGCGCCAGCAGCTTGGGCTTCGGGAATTCACCCCTCCACTTT,CASSLGFGNSPLHF
TRBD1,.,TRBJ1-2,TRBV15,TGTGCCACCAGCAGAGTGGGACAGGGTTTTCTGGCTCATGGCTACACCTTC,CATSRVGQGFLAHGYTF
.,few,TRBJ1-1,TRBV6-5,TGTGCCAGCGTCGGGTCTGCATTGGGCACTGAAGCTTTCTTT,CASVGSALGTEAFF
.,.,TRBJ2-7,TRBV5-6,TGTGCCAGCAGCAGGGGGGGTTCTCCATCCGAGCAGTACTTC,CASSRGGSPSEQYF
TRBD1,.,TRBJ1-6,TRBV2,TGTGCCAGCAGGATAAACAGGGGGGGGACGTCACCCCTCCACTTT,CASRINRGGTSPLHF
TRBD1,.,TRBJ1-1,TRBV4-1,TGCGCCAGCAGCTCGGGACAGGGGGCCCAGAACACTGAAGCTTTCTTT,CASSSGQGAQNTEAFF
.,.,TRBJ1-1,TRBV30,TGTGCCTGGAGTGTACTGACTGAAGCTTTCTTT,CAWSVLTEAFF
.,.,TRBJ2-6,TRBV5-1,TGCGCCAGCAGCCTCCTCGGGGTCTCTGGGGCCAACGTCCTGACTTTC,CASSLLGVSGANVLTF
.,once,TRBJ1-2,TRBV7-3,TGTGCCAGCAGCCCCGGGCCGGACTCTGGCTACACCTTC,CASSPGPDSGYTF
TRBD1,.,TRBJ1-2,TRBV20-1,TGCAGTGCCCGACAGGGTAGTGGCTACACCTTC,CSARQGSGYTF
TRBD1,.,TRBJ2-5,TRBV4-2,TGTGCCAGCAGCCAAGAGGGCAGAGGGGGCTTGAAAGAGACCCAGTACTTC,CASSQEGRGGLKETQYF
TRBD1,.,TRBJ1-2,TRBV12-3/TRBV12-4,TGTGCCAGCAGTTTAGTGCAGGGGGATGGCTACACCTTC,CASSLVQGDGYTF
.,once,TRBJ1-6,TRBV19,TGTGCCAGTAGTATCGGGGCAGGGGACGGCACCCTCCACTTT,CASSIGAGDGTLHF
.,.,TRBJ2-1,TRBV7-2,TGTGCCAGCAGCTTAGTAGGAGTAGCCAATGAGCAGTTCTTC,CASSLVGVANEQFF
.,once,TRBJ1-6,TRBV5-4,TGTGCCAGCAGCTCCAGTCGGAGCTCCTATAATTCACCCCTCCACTTT,CASSSSRSSYNSPLHF
TRBD1,.,TRBJ1-4,TRBV19,TGTGCCAGTGGGATTCAGGGGGCGCAGACTAATGAAAAACTGTTTTTT,CASGIQGAQTNEKLFF
TRBD1,.,TRBJ1-4,TRBV5-1,TGCGCCAGCAGCATCGACCCGGGACAGGGTAATGAAAAACTGTTTTTT,CASSIDPGQGNEKLFF
TRBD1,.,TRBJ1-1,TRBV24-1,TGTGCCACCAGTGCTCGGACAGGGACCGGGAACACTGAAGCTTTCTTT,CATSARTGTGNTEAFF